The rows below give T cell receptor beta chains drawn from one sample of a study of blood T cell repertoires in COVID-19. Assay: immunoSEQ multiplex PCR; the TCRdb copy retains only in-frame clones and omits some. This sample has around 320,000 clones, with 70% to 90% found just once. Sequences were obtained from peripheral blood. The receptors originated from a human donor in a cohort sampled during active COVID-19. CDR3s include the opening cysteine and the closing phenylalanine or tryptophan. The D gene is left open where the match is weak. Rows may omit the clone size; those that give it use once, few, many or a size class.

J gene: TRBJ1-2
CDR3 length: 15
D gene: .
V gene: TRBV2
clone size: .
CDR3 DNA: TGTGCCAGCGAGAGAGACAGACAAGCTAACTATGGCTACACCTTC
CDR3 protein: CASERDRQANYGYTF

J gene: TRBJ2-7
CDR3 length: 12
D gene: .
V gene: TRBV24-1
clone size: .
CDR3 DNA: TGTGCCACCTCACAGGGATCCTACGAGCAGTACTTC
CDR3 protein: CATSQGSYEQYF

J gene: TRBJ1-4
CDR3 length: 13
D gene: .
V gene: TRBV18
clone size: .
CDR3 DNA: TGTGCCAGTCAAGGCTCCCAGGATGAAAAACTGTTTTTT
CDR3 protein: CASQGSQDEKLFF

J gene: TRBJ2-7
CDR3 length: 11
D gene: TRBD2
V gene: TRBV24-1
clone size: once
CDR3 DNA: TGTGCCCCACCGGGAGGGTACGAGCAGTACTTC
CDR3 protein: CAPPGGYEQYF

J gene: TRBJ1-1
CDR3 length: 14
D gene: TRBD1
V gene: TRBV5-1
clone size: .
CDR3 DNA: TGCGCCAGCAGCTTGGCCAGGGGGCTCTCTGAAGCTTTCTTT
CDR3 protein: CASSLARGLSEAFF

J gene: TRBJ1-2
CDR3 length: 15
D gene: TRBD1
V gene: TRBV5-1
clone size: few
CDR3 DNA: TGCGCCAGCAGCTTCCTAACAGGGGAAGGCTATGGCTACACCTTC
CDR3 protein: CASSFLTGEGYGYTF

J gene: TRBJ1-6
CDR3 length: 16
D gene: .
V gene: TRBV28
clone size: .
CDR3 DNA: TGTGCCAGCAGGCCTTGGGGGACTAGGCCAAATTCACCCCTCCACTTT
CDR3 protein: CASRPWGTRPNSPLHF

J gene: TRBJ1-6
CDR3 length: 14
D gene: .
V gene: TRBV29-1
clone size: .
CDR3 DNA: TGCAGGGACCCCTGGGCAGGGGAAAATTCACCCCTCCACTTT
CDR3 protein: CRDPWAGENSPLHF

J gene: TRBJ1-1
CDR3 length: 13
D gene: .
V gene: TRBV10-3
clone size: .
CDR3 DNA: TGTGCCATCAGTGGACAGACGAACACTGAAGCTTTCTTT
CDR3 protein: CAISGQTNTEAFF

J gene: TRBJ2-7
CDR3 length: 15
D gene: .
V gene: TRBV4-1
clone size: once
CDR3 DNA: TGCGCCAGCAGCCAAGAACCAGCGGGCGACTACGAGCAGTACTTC
CDR3 protein: CASSQEPAGDYEQYF

J gene: TRBJ2-2
CDR3 length: 16
D gene: TRBD1
V gene: TRBV7-9
clone size: .
CDR3 DNA: TGTGCCAGCAGCCACTTGGGGACAGGAGGGCCCGGGGAGCTGTTTTTT
CDR3 protein: CASSHLGTGGPGELFF

J gene: TRBJ2-7
CDR3 length: 12
D gene: TRBD1
V gene: TRBV6-5
clone size: once
CDR3 DNA: TGTGCCAGCACCTCGACAGGGGACGAGCAGTACTTC
CDR3 protein: CASTSTGDEQYF

J gene: TRBJ2-2
CDR3 length: 13
D gene: TRBD1
V gene: TRBV25-1
clone size: .
CDR3 DNA: TGTGCCAGCAGTGCCCAGGGGGCCGGGGAGCTGTTTTTT
CDR3 protein: CASSAQGAGELFF

J gene: TRBJ2-7
CDR3 length: 16
D gene: TRBD1
V gene: TRBV11-3
clone size: .
CDR3 DNA: TGTGCCAGCAGCTTAGCTCCTGGGACAGGGGAATACGAGCAGTACTTC
CDR3 protein: CASSLAPGTGEYEQYF

J gene: TRBJ2-7
CDR3 length: 16
D gene: TRBD1
V gene: TRBV19
clone size: .
CDR3 DNA: TGTGCCAGTACCGCGGACAGGGGGTTTCACTCCTACGAGCAGTACTTC
CDR3 protein: CASTADRGFHSYEQYF

J gene: TRBJ1-5
CDR3 length: 15
D gene: .
V gene: TRBV24-1
clone size: once
CDR3 DNA: TGTGCCACCGCTGACAACTCCGGAAACAATCAGCCCCAGCATTTT
CDR3 protein: CATADNSGNNQPQHF

J gene: TRBJ2-7
CDR3 length: 13
D gene: TRBD1
V gene: TRBV10-2
clone size: .
CDR3 DNA: TGCGCCAGCTCGGGACAGGGAATTGGAGAGCAGTACTTC
CDR3 protein: CASSGQGIGEQYF

J gene: TRBJ1-1
CDR3 length: 13
D gene: TRBD1
V gene: TRBV12-3/TRBV12-4
clone size: .
CDR3 DNA: TGTGCCAGCAGAACAGGGGTAGACACTGAAGCTTTCTTT
CDR3 protein: CASRTGVDTEAFF

J gene: TRBJ2-1
CDR3 length: 13
D gene: .
V gene: TRBV24-1
clone size: .
CDR3 DNA: TGTGCCACCAGTGACCCTATCCTCGATGAGCAGTTCTTC
CDR3 protein: CATSDPILDEQFF

J gene: TRBJ1-5
CDR3 length: 18
D gene: .
V gene: TRBV3-1/TRBV3-2
clone size: .
CDR3 DNA: TGTGCCAGCAGCCAAGAACGGGGCCTAGGAGGGGCGAATCAGCCCCAGCATTTT
CDR3 protein: CASSQERGLGGANQPQHF

J gene: TRBJ2-5
CDR3 length: 16
D gene: TRBD2
V gene: TRBV6-5
clone size: .
CDR3 DNA: TGTGCCAGCAGTTATCTCCCTAGCGGGGGTAGAGAGACCCAGTACTTC
CDR3 protein: CASSYLPSGGRETQYF

J gene: TRBJ1-2
CDR3 length: 15
D gene: .
V gene: TRBV5-6
clone size: .
CDR3 DNA: TGTGCCAGCAGCCGCCCCTCGACATGGGTTTATGGCTACACCTTC
CDR3 protein: CASSRPSTWVYGYTF

J gene: TRBJ2-7
CDR3 length: 15
D gene: .
V gene: TRBV11-3
clone size: .
CDR3 DNA: TGTGCCAGCAGCTCCACAGGTCCGGCCTCCTACGAGCAGTACTTC
CDR3 protein: CASSSTGPASYEQYF

J gene: TRBJ1-3
CDR3 length: 13
D gene: TRBD1
V gene: TRBV10-1
clone size: .
CDR3 DNA: TGCGCCAGCAGATACAGGGGTTGTTGCACCATATATTTT
CDR3 protein: CASRYRGCCTIYF

J gene: TRBJ2-1
CDR3 length: 15
D gene: TRBD1
V gene: TRBV9
clone size: .
CDR3 DNA: TGTGCCAGCAGCGTAGAACAGGGGGCCTACAATGAGCAGTTCTTC
CDR3 protein: CASSVEQGAYNEQFF

J gene: TRBJ2-7
CDR3 length: 14
D gene: TRBD1
V gene: TRBV24-1
clone size: .
CDR3 DNA: TGTGCCACCAGCGAGACAGGGATGGCCTACGAGCAGTACTTC
CDR3 protein: CATSETGMAYEQYF

J gene: TRBJ2-1
CDR3 length: 14
D gene: TRBD2
V gene: TRBV9
clone size: .
CDR3 DNA: TGTGCCAGCAGCGTAGATCTAGCGGGGGGTGAGCAGTTCTTC
CDR3 protein: CASSVDLAGGEQFF

J gene: TRBJ1-1
CDR3 length: 14
D gene: TRBD1
V gene: TRBV10-2
clone size: .
CDR3 DNA: TGCGCCAGCAGCAAACAGGGGGCAGGCACTGAAGCTTTCTTT
CDR3 protein: CASSKQGAGTEAFF

J gene: TRBJ2-7
CDR3 length: 18
D gene: TRBD2
V gene: TRBV6-1
clone size: once
CDR3 DNA: TGTGCCAGCAGTGAAGGACTAGCGGGGGGGCGCCGGACCTACGAGCAGTACTTC
CDR3 protein: CASSEGLAGGRRTYEQYF

J gene: TRBJ2-1
CDR3 length: 13
D gene: .
V gene: TRBV7-9
clone size: .
CDR3 DNA: TGTGCCAGCAGCTGGGACTTTCGTAATGAGCAGTTCTTC
CDR3 protein: CASSWDFRNEQFF

J gene: TRBJ1-6
CDR3 length: 13
D gene: .
V gene: TRBV19
clone size: .
CDR3 DNA: TGTGCCAGTAGATCCGAGGCCTATTCACCCCTCCACTTT
CDR3 protein: CASRSEAYSPLHF

J gene: TRBJ1-1
CDR3 length: 16
D gene: .
V gene: TRBV5-5
clone size: .
CDR3 DNA: TGTGCCAGCAGCTTGTTCGAGGGAGCCTTCGAAAATGAAGCTTTCTTT
CDR3 protein: CASSLFEGAFENEAFF

J gene: TRBJ1-2
CDR3 length: 16
D gene: TRBD1
V gene: TRBV7-8
clone size: few
CDR3 DNA: TGTGCCAGCAGCTTAGCGGGACAGGGTATTATATATGGCTACACCTTC
CDR3 protein: CASSLAGQGIIYGYTF

J gene: TRBJ2-3
CDR3 length: 15
D gene: TRBD2
V gene: TRBV24-1
clone size: .
CDR3 DNA: TGTGCCACCAGTGACAAGCGGGGGATAACAGATACGCAGTATTTT
CDR3 protein: CATSDKRGITDTQYF

J gene: TRBJ1-3
CDR3 length: 13
D gene: TRBD1
V gene: TRBV5-1
clone size: .
CDR3 DNA: TGCGCCAGCAGCCAGGGGGAAGGAAACACCATATATTTT
CDR3 protein: CASSQGEGNTIYF

J gene: TRBJ1-3
CDR3 length: 14
D gene: .
V gene: TRBV7-9
clone size: .
CDR3 DNA: TGTGCCAGCAGCCACCGGGACATAGGAAACACCATATATTTT
CDR3 protein: CASSHRDIGNTIYF

J gene: TRBJ1-2
CDR3 length: 14
D gene: .
V gene: TRBV19
clone size: few
CDR3 DNA: TGTGCCAGTAGCTATTCGACAGCTGCCTATGGCTACACCTTC
CDR3 protein: CASSYSTAAYGYTF

J gene: TRBJ1-2
CDR3 length: 16
D gene: .
V gene: TRBV7-4
clone size: .
CDR3 DNA: TGTGCCAGCAGCTTAAAGGTTTGGGAGACTAACTATGGCTACACCTTC
CDR3 protein: CASSLKVWETNYGYTF

J gene: TRBJ1-5
CDR3 length: 16
D gene: .
V gene: TRBV19
clone size: .
CDR3 DNA: TGTGCCAGTAGTATACGGTCAGGGGCCGGAAATCAGCCCCAGCATTTT
CDR3 protein: CASSIRSGAGNQPQHF

J gene: TRBJ2-3
CDR3 length: 16
D gene: .
V gene: TRBV19
clone size: .
CDR3 DNA: TGTGCCAGTAGTATTCGGGGTAGCGGAGGCACAGATACGCAGTATTTT
CDR3 protein: CASSIRGSGGTDTQYF

J gene: TRBJ1-1
CDR3 length: 13
D gene: .
V gene: TRBV12-3/TRBV12-4
clone size: .
CDR3 DNA: TGTGCCAGCAGGTCAGGGGTGTACACTGAAGCTTTCTTT
CDR3 protein: CASRSGVYTEAFF

J gene: TRBJ1-5
CDR3 length: 15
D gene: .
V gene: TRBV5-6
clone size: .
CDR3 DNA: TGTGCCAGCAGCTCCCTCGACAGGTTAGATCAGCCCCAGCATTTT
CDR3 protein: CASSSLDRLDQPQHF